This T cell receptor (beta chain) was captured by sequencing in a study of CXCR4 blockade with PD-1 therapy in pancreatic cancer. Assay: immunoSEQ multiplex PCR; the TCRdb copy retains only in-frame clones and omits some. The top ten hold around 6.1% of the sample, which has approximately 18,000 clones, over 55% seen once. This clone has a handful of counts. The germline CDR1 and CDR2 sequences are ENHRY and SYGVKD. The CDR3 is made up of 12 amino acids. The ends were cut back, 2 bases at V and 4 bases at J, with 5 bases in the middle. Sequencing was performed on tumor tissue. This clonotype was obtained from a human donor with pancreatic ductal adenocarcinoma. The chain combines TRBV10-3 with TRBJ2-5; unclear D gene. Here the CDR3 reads CAISERVETQYF. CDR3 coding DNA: TGTGCCATCAGTGAGCGGGTAGAGACCCAGTACTTC.